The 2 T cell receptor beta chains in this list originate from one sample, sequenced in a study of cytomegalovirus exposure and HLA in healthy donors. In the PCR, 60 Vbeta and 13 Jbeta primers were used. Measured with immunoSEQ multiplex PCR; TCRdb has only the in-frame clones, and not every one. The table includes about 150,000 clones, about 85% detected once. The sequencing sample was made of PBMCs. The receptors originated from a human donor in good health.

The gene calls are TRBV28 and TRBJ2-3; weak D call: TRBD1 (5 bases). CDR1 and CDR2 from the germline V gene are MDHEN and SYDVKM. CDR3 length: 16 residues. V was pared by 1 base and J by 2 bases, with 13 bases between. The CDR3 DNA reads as TGTGCCAGCAGTTTATTTAAGCAGGGTTTCACAGATACGCAGTATTTT. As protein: CASSLFKQGFTDTQYF.

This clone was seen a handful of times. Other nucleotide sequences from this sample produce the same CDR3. Here the CDR3 DNA reads TGTGCCAGCAGTGACAGGGGATCTAATGAAAAACTGTTTTTT. Residues: CASSDRGSNEKLFF. V is TRBV2 and J is TRBJ1-4, with TRBD1 as a possible D gene (6 bases). Trimming shortened V by 3 bases and J by 3 bases, and 8 bases separated the two germline ends. The CDR3 loop spans 14 amino acids. CDR1 and CDR2 from the germline V gene are SNHLY and FYNNEI.